The entry below gives a single TCR beta chain sequence along with its context. The antigen is not known. Surgery cases with the highest brain T cell transcript signatures were chosen for sequencing. Before surgery, patients took at least one anti-epileptic drug. The CDR3 runs to 12 residues. Germline lookup yields CDR1 SGHNT and CDR2 YYREEE (reference sequence). Trimming took off 10 bases at V and 6 bases at J, with 17 bases between the two ends. This entry belongs to a study of brain T cells in children with intractable seizures. The study, taken as a whole, reports: Viral specificity was inferred only from CDR3 similarity; HCMV serostatus was unknown.

Only in-frame clones appear in the TCRdb table, and some are missing; sequencing was by immunoSEQ multiplex PCR. The sample records roughly 110,000 clones, under 95% being singletons. Sample: peripheral blood, taken at surgery. This TCR was sampled from a boy in the first two years of life with hemimegalencephaly and intractable seizures. The chain joins TRBV5-4 to TRBJ2-7, with D perhaps matching TRBD2 (6 bases). The CDR3 nucleotides read TGTGCCTTTGGCGGGGCGGTTCGCGAGCAGTACTTC. Amino acids: CAFGGAVREQYF.